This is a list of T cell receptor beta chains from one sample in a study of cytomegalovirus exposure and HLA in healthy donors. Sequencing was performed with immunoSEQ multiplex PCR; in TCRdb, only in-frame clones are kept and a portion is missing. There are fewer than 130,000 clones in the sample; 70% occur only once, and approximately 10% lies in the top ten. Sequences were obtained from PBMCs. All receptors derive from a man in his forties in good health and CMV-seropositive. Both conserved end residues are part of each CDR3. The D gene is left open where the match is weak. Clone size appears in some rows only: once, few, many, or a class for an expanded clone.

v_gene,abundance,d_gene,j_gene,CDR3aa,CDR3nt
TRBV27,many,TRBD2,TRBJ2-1,CASSLTSGNYNEQFF,TGTGCCAGCAGTCTCACTAGCGGGAACTACAATGAGCAGTTCTTC
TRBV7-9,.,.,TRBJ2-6,CASSFGVGANVLTF,TGTGCCAGCAGCTTCGGGGTGGGGGCCAACGTCCTGACTTTC
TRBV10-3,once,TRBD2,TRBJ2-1,CAISRLAGGSEVNEQFF,TGTGCCATCAGTCGCCTAGCGGGAGGAAGTGAGGTCAATGAGCAGTTCTTC
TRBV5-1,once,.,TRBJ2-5,CASSRQETQYF,TGCGCCAGCAGCCGTCAAGAGACCCAGTACTTC
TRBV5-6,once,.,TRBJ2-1,CASSSRLSVNEQFF,TGTGCCAGCAGCTCCCGACTCTCCGTTAATGAGCAGTTCTTC
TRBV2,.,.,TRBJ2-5,CASSLTGLAETQYF,TGTGCCAGCAGTTTGACAGGTCTGGCGGAGACCCAGTACTTC
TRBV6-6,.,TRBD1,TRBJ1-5,CASSSEPYRGTQPQHF,TGCGCCAGCAGTTCCGAACCCTACAGGGGGACTCAGCCCCAGCATTTT
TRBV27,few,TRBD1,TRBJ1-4,CASSSTGTGDEKLFF,TGTGCCAGCAGTTCGACCGGGACAGGGGATGAAAAACTGTTTTTT
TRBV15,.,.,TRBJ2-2,CATSFRPGELFF,TGTGCCACCAGCTTCCGTCCCGGGGAGCTGTTTTTT
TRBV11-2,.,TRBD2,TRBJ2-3,CASSLDSAGGTDTQYF,TGTGCCAGCAGCTTAGATTCAGCGGGGGGTACAGATACGCAGTATTTT
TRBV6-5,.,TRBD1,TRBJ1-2,CASSNSDRAGGGYTF,TGTGCCAGCAGTAACAGCGACAGGGCAGGCGGAGGCTACACCTTC
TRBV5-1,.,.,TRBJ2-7,CASSLDKYEQYF,TGCGCCAGCAGCTTGGATAAATACGAGCAGTACTTC
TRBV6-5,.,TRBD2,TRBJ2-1,CASSYSSGRGEQFF,TGTGCCAGCAGTTACTCCAGCGGGAGGGGAGAGCAGTTCTTC
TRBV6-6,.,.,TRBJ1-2,CASSFGRGTRYGYTF,TGTGCCAGCAGTTTTGGCAGGGGAACGCGCTATGGCTACACCTTC
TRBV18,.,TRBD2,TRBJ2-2,CASSPLAGTGELFF,TGTGCCAGCTCACCATTAGCGGGGACCGGGGAGCTGTTTTTT
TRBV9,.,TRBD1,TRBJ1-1,CASSAGGRGETEAFF,TGTGCCAGCAGCGCAGGGGGCAGGGGAGAGACTGAAGCTTTCTTT
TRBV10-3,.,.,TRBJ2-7,CAIKGIADSYEQYF,TGTGCCATCAAGGGAATAGCGGACTCCTACGAGCAGTACTTC
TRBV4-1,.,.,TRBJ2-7,CASSQEGGGSSYEQYF,TGCGCCAGCAGCCAAGAGGGAGGGGGGTCATCCTACGAGCAGTACTTC
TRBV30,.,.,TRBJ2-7,CAWSESAYEQYF,TGTGCCTGGAGTGAATCGGCCTACGAGCAGTACTTC
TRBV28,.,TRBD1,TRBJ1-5,CASSLKGQKNQPQHF,TGTGCCAGCAGTTTAAAGGGACAGAAAAATCAGCCCCAGCATTTT
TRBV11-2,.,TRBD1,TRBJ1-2,CASSVGTDYGYTF,TGTGCCAGCAGCGTCGGGACAGATTATGGCTACACCTTC
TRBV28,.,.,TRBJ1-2,CASSYTGQQEANYGYTF,TGTGCCAGCAGTTATACTGGACAGCAAGAAGCTAACTATGGCTACACCTTC
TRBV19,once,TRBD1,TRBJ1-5,CASSPGTGGNQPQHF,TGTGCCAGTAGCCCTGGGACAGGGGGAAATCAGCCCCAGCATTTT
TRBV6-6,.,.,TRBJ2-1,CASSSLGQIYNEQFF,TGTGCCAGCAGTAGTCTAGGACAGATCTACAATGAGCAGTTCTTC
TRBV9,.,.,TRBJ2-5,CASSDGGVQETQYF,TGTGCCAGCAGCGACGGAGGGGTACAAGAGACCCAGTACTTC
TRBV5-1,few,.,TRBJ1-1,CASSSLGGMNTEAFF,TGCGCCAGCAGCTCCCTCGGCGGCATGAACACTGAAGCTTTCTTT
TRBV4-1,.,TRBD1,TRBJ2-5,CASSSTNAGTGGRKETQYF,TGCGCCAGCAGCTCTACAAATGCAGGGACAGGAGGCCGTAAAGAGACCCAGTACTTC
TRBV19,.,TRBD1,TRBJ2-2,CASSTGDRGLYGELFF,TGTGCCAGTAGTACCGGGGACAGGGGGCTATACGGGGAGCTGTTTTTT
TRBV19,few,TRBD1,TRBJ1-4,CASSIDRTGREEKLFF,TGTGCCAGTAGTATAGATCGGACAGGAAGAGAGGAAAAACTGTTTTTT
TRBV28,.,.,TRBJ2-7,CASSYSQGASGEQYF,TGTGCCAGCAGTTACTCACAGGGGGCTAGCGGGGAGCAGTACTTC
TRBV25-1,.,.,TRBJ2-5,CASSDALDRLQETQYF,TGTGCCAGCAGTGATGCGTTAGACAGGCTCCAAGAGACCCAGTACTTC
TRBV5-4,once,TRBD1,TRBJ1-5,CASSAGTDSNQPQHF,TGTGCCAGCAGCGCCGGGACAGATAGCAATCAGCCCCAGCATTTT
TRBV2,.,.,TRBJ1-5,CASSDIKESSQPQHF,TGTGCCAGCAGTGATATTAAGGAGTCGAGTCAGCCCCAGCATTTT
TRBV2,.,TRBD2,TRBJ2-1,CASRGGSNEQFF,TGTGCCAGCAGGGGCGGGAGCAATGAGCAGTTCTTC
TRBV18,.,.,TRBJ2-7,CASSPPSQGRSAEQYF,TGTGCCAGCTCACCACCGTCGCAGGGAAGGTCCGCCGAGCAGTACTTC
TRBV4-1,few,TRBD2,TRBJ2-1,CASSQEWSGLAGGIEQFF,TGCGCCAGCAGCCAAGAATGGTCGGGACTAGCGGGAGGCATTGAGCAGTTCTTC
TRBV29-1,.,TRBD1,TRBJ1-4,CSARTGTGGEKLFF,TGCAGCGCGAGAACCGGGACAGGAGGTGAAAAACTGTTTTTT
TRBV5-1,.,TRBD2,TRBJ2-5,CALLRGEGETQYF,TGCGCCCTGTTACGAGGGGAGGGAGAGACCCAGTACTTC
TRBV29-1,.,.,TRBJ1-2,CSAMTRARDYGYTF,TGCAGCGCCATGACCAGGGCCCGGGACTATGGCTACACCTTC
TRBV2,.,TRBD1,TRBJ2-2,CASKRTGGDTGELFF,TGTGCCAGCAAGCGGACAGGGGGCGACACCGGGGAGCTGTTTTTT
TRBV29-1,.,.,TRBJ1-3,CSVSGTPYSGNTIYF,TGCAGCGTGTCCGGGACACCCTACTCTGGAAACACCATATATTTT
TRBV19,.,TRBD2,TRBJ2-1,CASSLGLAGVNEQFF,TGTGCCAGTAGCCTCGGACTAGCGGGAGTTAATGAGCAGTTCTTC
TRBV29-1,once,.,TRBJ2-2,CSVVSDTGELFF,TGCAGCGTTGTATCAGACACCGGGGAGCTGTTTTTT
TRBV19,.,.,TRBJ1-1,CASTIGGTEAFF,TGTGCCAGTACCATCGGGGGGACTGAAGCTTTCTTT
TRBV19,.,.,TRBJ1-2,CASSIKVAGLYGYTF,TGTGCCAGTAGTATAAAAGTAGCAGGGCTTTATGGCTACACCTTC
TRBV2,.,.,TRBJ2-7,CASRTGQTYEQYF,TGTGCCAGCAGAACCGGACAGACCTACGAGCAGTACTTC
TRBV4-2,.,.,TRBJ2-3,CASSQSGSRTDTQYF,TGTGCCAGCAGCCAGAGCGGGTCACGCACAGATACGCAGTATTTT
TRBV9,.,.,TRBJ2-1,CVSSSRRDHHSSYNEQFF,TGTGTCAGCAGCTCCCGGCGGGACCACCATTCCTCCTACAATGAGCAGTTCTTC
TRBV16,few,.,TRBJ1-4,CASSQFSKTNEKLFF,TGTGCCAGCAGCCAATTCAGTAAAACTAATGAAAAACTGTTTTTT
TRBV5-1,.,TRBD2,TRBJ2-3,CASSAGLAEFTDTQYF,TGCGCCAGCAGCGCGGGACTAGCCGAATTCACAGATACGCAGTATTTT
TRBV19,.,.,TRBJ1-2,CATTGRGGYTF,TGTGCCACCACAGGACGTGGAGGCTACACCTTC
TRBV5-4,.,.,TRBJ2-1,CASSFVKNLPYNEQFF,TGTGCCAGCAGCTTTGTGAAAAATCTACCCTACAATGAGCAGTTCTTC
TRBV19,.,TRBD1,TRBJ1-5,CASSAGTVSNQPQHF,TGTGCCAGTAGTGCCGGGACAGTTAGCAATCAGCCCCAGCATTTT